This T cell receptor (beta chain) was observed in a study of blood T cell repertoires in COVID-19. Clones were read by immunoSEQ multiplex PCR, and TCRdb kept only the in-frame ones, dropping some. The data hold some 73,000 clones, with roughly 84% observed a single time. J lost 1 base, V lost 2 bases, and 5 bases had no gene match. This CDR3 has 15 amino acids. CDR1 and CDR2 (germline): PRHDT, FYEKMQ (reference sequence). The sequencing input was peripheral blood. This chain links TRBV13 with TRBJ2-7; the match to TRBD1 covers 7 bases. The TCR sequence derives from a human donor in a cohort sampled during active COVID-19. The CDR3 DNA reads as TGTGCCAGCAGCTTAAGGACAGGTATTTCCTACGAGCAGTACTTC. Its protein product is CASSLRTGISYEQYF.